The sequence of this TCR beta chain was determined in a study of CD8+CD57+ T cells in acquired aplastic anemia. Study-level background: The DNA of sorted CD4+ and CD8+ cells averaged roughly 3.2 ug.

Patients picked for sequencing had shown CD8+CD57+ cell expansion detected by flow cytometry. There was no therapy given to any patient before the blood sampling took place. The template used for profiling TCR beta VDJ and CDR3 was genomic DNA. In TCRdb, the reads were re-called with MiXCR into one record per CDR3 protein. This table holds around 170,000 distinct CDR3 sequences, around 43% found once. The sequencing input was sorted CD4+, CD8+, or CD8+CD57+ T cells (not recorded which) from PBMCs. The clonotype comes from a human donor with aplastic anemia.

The CDR3: CASSLETGFYEQYF. CDR3 DNA: TGTGCCAGCAGCTTAGAGACGGGTTTCTACGAGCAGTACTTC. The gene calls are TRBV7-2 and TRBJ2-7; no firm D call. CDR3 length: 14 residues. Germline CDR1 SGHTA, CDR2 FQGNSA. Trimming took off 1 base at V and 3 bases at J, with 10 bases between the two ends.